These 27 T cell receptor beta chains came from one sample sequenced in a study of cytomegalovirus exposure and HLA in healthy donors. The PCR had 60 Vbeta and 13 Jbeta primers. Using immunoSEQ multiplex PCR, the repertoire was profiled, and TCRdb retains in-frame clones only, with some absent. Here the sample spans around 120,000 clones, about 74% being singletons. The sample was PBMCs. The receptors come from a middle-aged woman in good health and CMV-seropositive.

This chain joins TRBV7-2 and TRBJ2-5; D possibly corresponds to TRBD1 (6 bases). Germline V gives CDR1 SGHTA, CDR2 FQGNSA. Trimming removed 2 bases at V and 6 bases at J, with 22 bases between. This CDR3 region has 17 residues. The DNA for the CDR3 is TGTGCCAGCAGCTTACCCCGGACAGACCCGTTTCGGAAGACCCAGTACTTC. Amino acid sequence: CASSLPRTDPFRKTQYF. Full variable domain (rest looked up from reference TRBV7-2 and TRBJ2-5): GAGVSQSPSNKVTEKGKDVELRCDPISGHTALYWYRQSLGQGLEFLIYFQGNSAPDKSGLPSDRFSAERTGGSVSTLTIQRTQQEDSAVYLCASSLPRTDPFRKTQYFGPGTRLLVL.

The rearrangement links TRBV14 to TRBJ1-6; TRBD1 matches 7 bases. V lost 7 bases, J lost 8 bases, and 8 bases stayed unmatched. Germline V lookup: CDR1 SGHDN, CDR2 FVKESK. The CDR3 length is 14 residues. CDR3: CASNQGQTYSPLHF. CDR3 in DNA: TGTGCCAGCAACCAGGGACAGACTTATTCACCCCTCCACTTT. Full variable domain (remainder filled in from reference TRBV14 and TRBJ1-6): EAGVTQFPSHSVIEKGQTVTLRCDPISGHDNLYWYRRVMGKEIKFLLHFVKESKQDESGMPNNRFLAERTGGTYSTLKVQPAELEDSGVYFCASNQGQTYSPLHFGNGTRLTVT.

This chain links TRBV4-2 with TRBJ2-5; 7 bases map to TRBD1. CDR1 LGHNA and CDR2 YNFKEQ come from the germline V gene. V shed 1 base and J 3 bases; nucleotides not matched to a gene: 2. The CDR3 consists of 14 residues. The CDR3 DNA reads as TGTGCCAGCAGCCAAGGGACAGGAAAAGAGACCCAGTACTTC. Residues: CASSQGTGKETQYF.

The chain recombines TRBV7-2 with TRBJ2-1; D not resolved. The CDR3 runs 15 residues. Germline assignment: CDR1 SGHTA and CDR2 FQGNSA. Trimming shortened V by 5 bases and J by 2 bases, and 13 bases separated the two germline ends. The CDR3 is CASSQQVLPYNEQFF. DNA for the CDR3: TGTGCCAGCAGCCAGCAGGTCTTGCCCTACAATGAGCAGTTCTTC. Supplemented by reference TRBV7-2 and TRBJ2-1, the full variable domain reads GAGVSQSPSNKVTEKGKDVELRCDPISGHTALYWYRQSLGQGLEFLIYFQGNSAPDKSGLPSDRFSAERTGGSVSTLTIQRTQQEDSAVYLCASSQQVLPYNEQFFGPGTRLTVL.

V and J are TRBV19 and TRBJ1-2; TRBD1 matches 10 bases. The trim removed 7 bases at V and 2 bases at J, leaving 10 bases unmatched. CDR3 length: 16 residues. Per germline, CDR1 LNHDA and CDR2 SQIVND (reference sequence). The CDR3 reads CASTLSGTGANYGYTF. CDR3 nucleotides: TGTGCCAGTACCCTGTCCGGGACAGGGGCCAACTATGGCTACACCTTC.

In DNA, the CDR3 is TGTGCCAGTAGTATAGTCGCACAGAGAAGAAGCAATCAGCCCCAGCATTTT. The encoded protein is CASSIVAQRRSNQPQHF. The rearrangement links TRBV19 to TRBJ1-5; no clear D gene. The length of the CDR3 is 17 residues. The V end lost 1 base, the J end lost 1 base, and 14 bases lay between the germline ends. The V gene's germline CDR1 is LNHDA and CDR2 SQIVND (reference sequence).

This chain joins TRBV15 and TRBJ2-2, with TRBD1 matching 7 bases. Germline V gene lookup returns CDR1 LNHNV and CDR2 YYDKDF (reference sequence). J lost 3 bases, V lost 5 bases, and 9 bases had no gene match. This CDR3 contains 16 residues. DNA of the CDR3: TGTGCCACCAGCTCTTCGGACAGGACAGACACCGGGGAGCTGTTTTTT. It is translated as CATSSSDRTDTGELFF.

On this clone: The junction does not match germline at one end; this may be a read error. The rearrangement uses TRBV30 and TRBJ2-5; a possible D gene is TRBD2 (7 bases). Germline CDR1 reads GTSNPN; CDR2 reads SVGIG (reference sequence). This CDR3 region has 11 residues. The CDR3 spells CAWSKGGALDF. The CDR3, as DNA: TGTGCCTGGAGTAAAGGGGGGGCCTTGGACTTC.

In its sample, this clone was seen a few times. The chain has TRBV5-1 and TRBJ1-2; TRBD1 matches 8 bases. J was trimmed by 3 bases and V by 0 bases; bases with no gene match: 4. Germline lookup yields CDR1 SGHRS and CDR2 YFSETQ. This CDR3 has 15 amino acids. The DNA for the CDR3 is TGCGCCAGCAGCTTGGTTGCAGGGGGCGACTATGGCTACACCTTC. Encoded protein: CASSLVAGGDYGYTF.

The rearrangement joins TRBV4-1 to TRBJ2-7; the match to TRBD2 covers 8 bases. With V trimmed by 1 base and J by 13 bases, 15 bases remained unmatched. The CDR3 totals 15 residues. The V gene's germline CDR1 is MGHRA and CDR2 YSYEKL. The chain's CDR3 is CASSQGAGGRTRRYF. CDR3 nucleotide sequence: TGCGCCAGCAGCCAAGGGGCGGGAGGCCGAACTAGGAGATACTTC.

The chain recombines TRBV5-8 with TRBJ1-1; a possible D gene is TRBD1 (6 bases). This CDR3 spans 14 amino acids. V was pared by 2 bases and J by 4 bases, with 12 bases between. Germline CDR1 and CDR2: SGHTS and YDEGEE. In DNA form, the CDR3 reads TGTGCCAGCAGCTTCGGCAGGGGTTTCACTGAAGCTTTCTTT. It encodes CASSFGRGFTEAFF.

The V call is TRBV10-3, the J call TRBJ2-1, with 9 bases identical to TRBD2. The CDR3 consists of 14 residues. Germline CDR1 ENHRY, CDR2 SYGVKD. With V trimmed by 7 bases and J by 2 bases, 3 bases remained unmatched. The CDR3 coding sequence is TGTGCCATCACGCGGGGGGGGCCCTACAATGAGCAGTTCTTC. Translation gives CAITRGGPYNEQFF.

The chain carries TRBV6-1 and TRBJ2-5; tentative D call: TRBD1 (6 bases). The tail of the sequence fits TRBJ2-7 better, so the J call may be wrong. CDR3 size: 14 residues. Germline CDR1 reads MNHNS; CDR2 reads SASEGT. CDR3 in DNA: TGTGCCCTCGGCGTGGGGGCCCAGAAGAACGAGCAGTACTTC. Protein: CALGVGAQKNEQYF.

A few counts support this clone. This chain joins TRBV7-9 and TRBJ2-6; 8 bases are shared with TRBD1. V shed 4 bases and J 0 bases; nucleotides not matched to a gene: 8. Germline V lookup: CDR1 SEHNR, CDR2 FQNEAQ (reference sequence). The CDR3 totals 18 residues. CDR3 protein: CASSSRTGSNSGANVLTF. CDR3 in DNA: TGTGCCAGCAGCTCCCGGACAGGGTCAAACTCTGGGGCCAACGTCCTGACTTTC.

This clone was seen once. The V gene is TRBV6-1, the J gene TRBJ2-7, with a tentative D call TRBD2 (5 bases). The CDR3 is 14 residues long. From germline, CDR1 is MNHNS and CDR2 SASEGT. Trimming pared 6 bases from V and 2 bases from J, leaving 14 bases between. The DNA of the CDR3 is TGTGCCAGCAGGACCCCCGGGGAGACCTACGAGCAGTACTTC. Amino acids: CASRTPGETYEQYF.

On this clone: Other DNA sequences in the sample encode the same CDR3. J is TRBJ1-1 and V is TRBV9; possible D gene TRBD1, 6 bases. The V end was cut by 3 bases, the J end by 0 bases, with 6 bases between. CDR3 size: 13 residues. Germline values: CDR1 SGDLS, CDR2 YYNGEE. In DNA form, the CDR3 reads TGTGCCAGCAGCGGACAGGTGAACACTGAAGCTTTCTTT. Translation: CASSGQVNTEAFF.

The V and J genes are TRBV5-1 and TRBJ1-2; the D gene is possibly TRBD1 (5 bases). The V gene's germline CDR1 is SGHRS and CDR2 YFSETQ. Trimming shortened V by 0 bases and J by 7 bases, and 7 bases separated the two germline ends. CDR3 length equals 12 residues. In DNA, the CDR3 is TGCGCCAGCAGCTTGGAAGGGGCTGGCTACACCTTC. It codes for CASSLEGAGYTF.

This rearrangement joins TRBV6-4 to TRBJ2-1; TRBD2 aligns across 9 bases. With V trimmed by 4 bases and J by 4 bases, 2 bases remained unmatched. Germline V gene lookup returns CDR1 MRHNA and CDR2 SNTAGT. The CDR3 spans 14 residues. The CDR3 reads CASSVAGGYNEQFF. The CDR3 DNA follows: TGTGCCAGCAGTGTGGCGGGGGGGTACAATGAGCAGTTCTTC.

The chain couples TRBV4-2 to TRBJ2-3; 11 bases fit TRBD2. Germline V gene lookup returns CDR1 LGHNA and CDR2 YNFKEQ. The CDR3 extends over 14 amino acids. Unmatched junction bases numbered 3, after V lost 5 bases and J lost 5 bases. The CDR3 reads CASSTGLAVDTQYF. CDR3 nucleotide sequence: TGTGCCAGCAGCACGGGACTAGCGGTAGATACGCAGTATTTT.

The J gene is TRBJ2-3, the V gene TRBV5-1, with D tentatively TRBD1 (6 bases). The length of the CDR3 is 14 residues. CDR1 and CDR2 from the germline V gene are SGHRS and YFSETQ. Trimming took off 4 bases at V and 0 bases at J, with 9 bases between the two ends. CDR3 coding DNA: TGCGCCAGCAGCCCGGGACACAGCACAGATACGCAGTATTTT. It yields the protein CASSPGHSTDTQYF. Variable domain in full (rest from reference TRBV5-1 and TRBJ2-3): KAGVTQTPRYLIKTRGQQVTLSCSPISGHRSVSWYQQTPGQGLQFLFEYFSETQRNKGNFPGRFSGRQFSNSRSEMNVSTLELGDSALYLCASSPGHSTDTQYFGPGTRLTVL.

The CDR3 sequence: CASSEPGLAGPSTQYF. CDR3 bases: TGTGCCAGCAGTGAGCCGGGACTAGCGGGGCCCAGCACCCAGTACTTC. The chain links TRBV6-1 to TRBJ2-5; 13 bases line up with TRBD2. CDR1 and CDR2 (germline): MNHNS, SASEGT. J lost 8 bases, V lost 3 bases, and 9 bases had no gene match. The CDR3 has 16 residues.

The chain couples TRBV6-5 to TRBJ2-3; 9 bases agree with TRBD2. The CDR3 runs 15 residues. J was trimmed by 5 bases and V by 6 bases; bases with no gene match: 9. Germline CDR1 is MNHEY and CDR2 is SVGAGI. The CDR3 DNA follows: TGTGCCAGCAGCCTTAGCGGGGGAGCTATAGATACGCAGTATTTT. Residues: CASSLSGGAIDTQYF.

The chain recombines TRBV7-9 with TRBJ2-1; 8 positions agree with TRBD2. Germline V gives CDR1 SEHNR, CDR2 FQNEAQ (reference sequence). The CDR3 totals 15 residues. Losses at the gene ends were 1 base for V and 4 bases for J; bases not matched to a gene: 3. The CDR3 here is CASSLVTGGYNEQFF. CDR3 sequence (DNA): TGTGCCAGCAGCTTAGTGACGGGAGGGTACAATGAGCAGTTCTTC.

The chain employs TRBV7-9 and TRBJ2-5, with 11 bases fitting TRBD2. This CDR3 spans 19 amino acids. After removal of 0 bases from V and 0 bases from J, the junction contained 9 bases not matched to a gene. Per the germline V gene, CDR1 is SEHNR and CDR2 is FQNEAQ (reference sequence). The CDR3 reads CASSLALAGGSLYQETQYF. CDR3 nucleotides: TGTGCCAGCAGCTTAGCGCTAGCGGGAGGATCCCTGTACCAAGAGACCCAGTACTTC.

This chain joins TRBV6-5 and TRBJ1-2; weak D call: TRBD1 (5 bases). CDR1 is MNHEY, CDR2 SVGAGI, per germline. The CDR3 runs 15 residues. Trimming removed 6 bases at V and 2 bases at J, with 16 bases between. For the CDR3, the DNA is TGTGCCAGCAGGAGGTCGGATAGGGGAAACTATGGCTACACCTTC. This translates into CASRRSDRGNYGYTF.

With regard to this clone: Because the CDR3 is missing its conserved closing phenylalanine or tryptophan, this is likely a read error. This chain connects TRBV6-5 to TRBJ1-1; 7 bases line up with TRBD1. CDR1 MNHEY and CDR2 SVGAGI come from the germline V gene. Trimming took 5 bases from V and 6 from J; bases not matched to a gene: 12. The CDR3 runs to 15 residues. CDR3 residues: CASSRTGLGGAEAFL. DNA for the CDR3: TGTGCCAGCAGTCGGACAGGTCTTGGAGGGGCTGAAGCTTTCCTT.

This chain connects TRBV9 to TRBJ2-7, with TRBD1 matching over 9 bases. CDR3 size: 16 residues. The junction had 14 bases not matched to a gene; V was cut back by 4 bases and J by 6 bases. CDR1 SGDLS and CDR2 YYNGEE come from the germline V gene. The CDR3 here is CASSLSPSGQGGEQYF. The CDR3 region has the DNA TGTGCCAGCAGCCTATCCCCCTCGGGACAGGGTGGCGAGCAGTACTTC.